This T cell receptor beta chain was identified during a study of shared clonotypes between healthy human individuals. General study findings and limits: Among donors, the sharing of clonotypes was expected to be influenced by sequencing depth.

Concerning this clone: Its antigen is unidentified.

Germline V CDR1 and CDR2: SGHNT, YYREEE (reference sequence). Trimming shortened V by 4 bases and J by 3 bases, and 14 bases separated the two germline ends. The CDR3 consists of 15 residues. Division of CD4+ cells produced a CD45RA+ naive subset and a CD45RA-negative memory subset. Assay used: immunoSEQ multiplex PCR; TCRdb lists only in-frame clones, some missing. The sample records roughly 500,000 clones, approximately 95% being singletons. The chain couples TRBV5-4 to TRBJ2-1; D is perhaps TRBD2 (5 bases). This sequence was found in a woman aged 25 to 45 in good health. Material: naive CD4+ T cells sorted from blood. As for subset: CD45RA+ positively selected. This CDR3 reads CASSRPADVYNEQFF. The CDR3 DNA reads TGTGCCAGCAGCAGGCCAGCGGATGTCTACAATGAGCAGTTCTTC.